The T cell receptor (beta chain) described here comes from a study of blood T cell repertoires in COVID-19. Clones were read by immunoSEQ multiplex PCR, and TCRdb kept only the in-frame ones, dropping some. The table includes under 350,000 clones, around 84% detected once. The CDR3 spans 16 residues. In germline, CDR1 is MDHEN, CDR2 SYDVKM. The V end lost 6 bases, the J end lost 4 bases, and 16 bases lay between the germline ends. V gene TRBV28 combines with J gene TRBJ1-6, with a weak D call TRBD1 (5 bases). The receptor was derived from a man younger than 45 who had recovered from COVID-19. What was sequenced was PBMCs or T cells enriched from blood (not recorded which). The CDR3 loop is CASREGNRQYNSPLHF. DNA of the CDR3: TGTGCCAGCAGGGAGGGTAACCGACAGTATAATTCACCCCTCCACTTT.